The 18 T cell receptor beta chains below come from one sample, sequenced in a study of human T cells and chemical hapten exposure. The sample's time point: pre-sensitization, week 0. Treatment specified: therapeutic diphenylcyclopropenone sensitization with weekly scalp DPC. TCRdb recomputed calls from the RACE reads with MiXCR, one row per CDR3 protein. The sample comprises 80,000 to 100,000 distinct CDR3 sequences, approximately 11% of which are singletons, and 3.1% rests with the top ten. The specimen was whole blood, collected in connection with sensitization to the hapten diphenylcyclopropenone (DPC). Receptors originate from a woman aged 55-69 years with alopecia areata. Some clones in this sample may be carry-over from other donors' samples.

V is TRBV7-6 and J is TRBJ2-5; 7 positions match TRBD1. The junction had 4 bases not matched to a gene; V was cut back by 3 bases and J by 3 bases. The CDR3 spans 14 residues. CDR1 is SGHVS and CDR2 is FNYEAQ in the germline V gene. This CDR3 reads CASSLGQSKETQYF. The CDR3 DNA follows: TGTGCCAGCAGCTTGGGACAGTCAAAAGAGACCCAGTACTTC.

A word on this clonotype: This clone may be a read error of a much larger clone one base away. The conserved final phenylalanine or tryptophan is absent from the CDR3, which likely points to a read error. The CDR3 sequence is CASSPGGFQPQHC. In nucleotides, the CDR3 is TGTGCCAGCAGCCCCGGGGGGTTTCAGCCCCAGCATTGT. The chain combines TRBV3-1 with TRBJ1-5; D may be TRBD1 (5 bases). V lost 4 bases and J 6 bases, leaving 10 bases between the germline ends. The germline CDR1 and CDR2 sequences are LGHDT and YNNKEL (reference sequence). The CDR3 extends over 13 amino acids.

This chain links TRBV15 with TRBJ1-2; no clear D gene. Germline V gene lookup returns CDR1 LNHNV and CDR2 YYDKDF (reference sequence). V was trimmed by 0 bases and J by 6 bases, leaving 17 bases between them. This CDR3 has 16 amino acids. The CDR3 DNA follows: TGTGCCACCAGCAGAGATCGATGGGGAGAAGGGAATGGCTACACCTTC. It specifies CATSRDRWGEGNGYTF.

The table lists this clonotype with a few counts. The chain joins TRBV6-5 to TRBJ2-3; D is undetermined. The germline V gene has CDR1 MNHEY and CDR2 SVGAGI. CDR3 length equals 20 residues. Trimming cost V 5 bases and J 1 base, with 28 bases left between them. The CDR3 DNA reads TGTGCCAGCAGTCAAATCGCACGACTCCGACCTTCACTTCGCACAGATACGCAGTATTTT. Translating it yields CASSQIARLRPSLRTDTQYF.

Only a few counts were recorded for this clonotype. This CDR3 is CASSPQGGSNTEAFF. CDR3 nucleotides: TGTGCCAGCTCACCCCAGGGGGGTTCGAACACTGAAGCTTTCTTT. This chain uses TRBV18 with TRBJ1-1; TRBD1 matches 7 bases. The CDR3 has 15 residues. Germline V gives CDR1 KGHSH, CDR2 LQKENI. After removal of 3 bases from V and 1 base from J, the junction contained 5 bases not matched to a gene.

Only a few counts were recorded for this clonotype. This chain links TRBV29-1 with TRBJ1-2; perhaps TRBD1 as D (6 bases). The CDR3 loop spans 13 amino acids. Deletions cut 5 bases from V and 6 bases from J, with 16 bases between. Germline CDR1 SQVTM, CDR2 ANQGSEA. The CDR3 DNA reads as TGCAGCGTTTACAGGGATATCATAAATGGCTACACCTTC. It yields the protein CSVYRDIINGYTF.

Ten or more counts support this clonotype. This chain's CDR3 is CASRGSNWAEAPGGYTF. CDR3 DNA sequence: TGTGCCAGCAGGGGTTCCAACTGGGCCGAGGCCCCCGGAGGCTACACCTTC. The chain employs TRBV2 and TRBJ1-2, with unresolved D. The CDR3 runs 17 residues. Trimming stripped 6 bases from V and 8 bases from J, with 28 bases between. Germline lookup yields CDR1 SNHLY and CDR2 FYNNEI.

Turning to this clonotype: Given a much more abundant clone one base away, this may be a read error. The chain uses TRBV6-5 and TRBJ2-1; no definite D call. There are 14 residues in the CDR3. Germline values: CDR1 MNHEY, CDR2 SVGAGI. Here the CDR3 reads CASSLSQAYNERFF. CDR3 nucleotide sequence: TGTGCCAGCAGTCTGTCGCAGGCCTACAATGAGCGGTTCTTC.

There are many counts of this clonotype. The rearrangement links TRBV7-6 to TRBJ2-5, with D unclear. V was pared by 1 base and J by 0 bases, with 6 bases between. This CDR3 comprises 14 residues. CDR1 is SGHVS, CDR2 FNYEAQ, per germline. In nucleotides, the CDR3 is TGTGCCAGCAGCTTAGGTCCCAACCAAGAGACCCAGTACTTC. It encodes CASSLGPNQETQYF. The whole variable domain, filled in from reference TRBV7-6 and TRBJ2-5, reads GAGVSQSPRYKVTKRGQDVALRCDPISGHVSLYWYRQALGQGPEFLTYFNYEAQQDKSGLPNDRFSAERPEGSISTLTIQRTEQRDSAMYRCASSLGPNQETQYFGPGTRLLVL.

This chain uses TRBV10-3 with TRBJ1-2; D not certain. There are 13 residues in the CDR3. CDR1 is ENHRY, CDR2 SYGVKD, per germline. The V and J ends lost 2 bases and 8 bases respectively, with 12 bases between them. The CDR3 DNA is TGTGCCATCAGTGAGAACGTGGGGAGAGGCTACACCTTC. It is translated as CAISENVGRGYTF.

On this clonotype: This may be a read error: a much more frequent sequence differs by one nucleotide. The chain uses TRBV6-6 and TRBJ2-7; no reliable D call. In germline, CDR1 is MNHNY, CDR2 SVGAGI (reference sequence). V lost 11 bases and J lost 5, with 10 bases in between. This CDR3 has 10 residues. The chain's CDR3 is CAGKGNEQYF. The CDR3, as DNA: TGTGCCGGCAAGGGAAACGAGCAGTACTTC.

The chain recombines TRBV11-2 with TRBJ2-3, with a tentative D call TRBD2 (5 bases). V lost 2 bases, J lost 5 bases, and 11 bases lay in between. Germline loops: CDR1 SGHAT, CDR2 FQNNGV. The CDR3 runs 14 residues. The CDR3 region is CASSLSGRQDTQYF. CDR3 in DNA: TGTGCCAGCAGCTTAAGTGGGAGACAAGATACGCAGTATTTT.

Many counts were recorded for this clonotype. The V and J genes are TRBV30 and TRBJ2-3; D is perhaps TRBD2 (6 bases). V was trimmed by 5 bases and J by 6 bases, leaving 21 bases between them. Germline values: CDR1 GTSNPN, CDR2 SVGIG (reference sequence). CDR3 size: 15 residues. In nucleotides, the CDR3 is TGTGCCTGGGCGCGACTGTCGGGGGTACGCGATACGCAGTATTTT. This translates into CAWARLSGVRDTQYF.

In regard to this clonotype: Possible read error: a much larger clone is one base away. The chain employs TRBV2 and TRBJ2-7; no definite D call. This CDR3 region has 11 residues. The germline CDR1 and CDR2 sequences are SNHLY and FYNNEI. The V gene lost 3 bases and the J gene lost 3 bases, with 3 bases spanning the gap. DNA of the CDR3: TGTGCCAGCAGTGACTACTACGAGCAGTACTTC. It is translated as CASSDYYEQYF.

This clonotype came up many times. J is TRBJ1-5 and V is TRBV6-6; TRBD1 agrees at 8 bases. Trimming cost V 6 bases and J 6 bases; bases outside gene matches: 19. CDR1 MNHNY and CDR2 SVGAGI come from the germline V gene (reference sequence). The CDR3 runs 18 residues. The CDR3 sequence: CASRHAWTGSRGGQPQHF. CDR3 nucleotides: TGTGCCAGCAGACACGCCTGGACAGGGTCCCGGGGGGGTCAGCCCCAGCATTTT.

This clonotype has at least ten counts. CDR3 bases: TGCAGTGCTGGAAACAGGGTCCAGCCCCAGCATTTT. It codes for CSAGNRVQPQHF. The J gene is TRBJ1-5, the V gene TRBV20-1, with D perhaps matching TRBD1 (6 bases). Trimming pared 5 bases from V and 7 bases from J, leaving 12 bases between. Germline V gene sequence: CDR1 DFQATT, CDR2 SNEGSKA (reference sequence). The CDR3 covers 12 residues.

This clonotype has more than one count but fewer than ten. The chain combines TRBV12-3 or TRBV12-4 with TRBJ1-5, with 11 nucleotides matching TRBD1. The V gene end was trimmed by 6 bases and the J gene end by 7 bases; junction bases not matched to a gene: 8. CDR3 length: 15 residues. DNA of the CDR3: TGTGCCAGCAGGGCCGGGACAGGGGGACGCCAGCCCCAGCATTTT. Protein sequence: CASRAGTGGRQPQHF.

The V and J genes are TRBV11-2 and TRBJ2-3; unclear D gene. CDR1 and CDR2 (germline): SGHAT, FQNNGV. V gave up 4 bases and J gave up 2 bases, with 19 bases separating them. The CDR3 is made up of 17 amino acids. The CDR3 sequence is CASSSPPALDATDTQYF. The CDR3, as DNA: TGTGCCAGCAGCTCACCACCCGCACTGGACGCCACAGATACGCAGTATTTT.